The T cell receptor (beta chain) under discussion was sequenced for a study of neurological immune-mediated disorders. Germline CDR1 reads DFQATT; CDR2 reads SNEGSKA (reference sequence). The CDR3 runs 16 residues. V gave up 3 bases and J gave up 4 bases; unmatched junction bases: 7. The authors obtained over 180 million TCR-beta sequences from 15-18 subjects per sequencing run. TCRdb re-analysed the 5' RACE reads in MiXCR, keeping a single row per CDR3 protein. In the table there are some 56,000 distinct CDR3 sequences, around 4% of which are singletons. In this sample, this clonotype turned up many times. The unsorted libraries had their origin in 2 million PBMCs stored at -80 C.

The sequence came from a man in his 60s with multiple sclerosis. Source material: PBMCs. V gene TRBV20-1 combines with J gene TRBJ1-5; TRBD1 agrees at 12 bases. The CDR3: CSARWTGQGANQPQHF. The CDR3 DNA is TGCAGTGCTAGGTGGACGGGACAGGGGGCGAATCAGCCCCAGCATTTT.